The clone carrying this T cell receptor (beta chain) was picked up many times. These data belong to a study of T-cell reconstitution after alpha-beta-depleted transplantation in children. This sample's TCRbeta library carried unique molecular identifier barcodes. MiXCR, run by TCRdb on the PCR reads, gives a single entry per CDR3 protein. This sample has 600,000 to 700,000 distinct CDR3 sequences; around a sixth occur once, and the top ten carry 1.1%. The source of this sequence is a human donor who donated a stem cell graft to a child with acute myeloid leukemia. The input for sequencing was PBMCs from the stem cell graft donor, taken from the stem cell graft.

The CDR3 nucleotides read TGCAGTGCTAGCGGGCGGTTCTCCTACGAGCAGTACTTC. Translating it yields CSASGRFSYEQYF. The chain carries TRBV20-1 and TRBJ2-7; no reliable D call. CDR3 size: 13 residues. The germline V gene has CDR1 DFQATT and CDR2 SNEGSKA (reference sequence). The germline V and J ends were trimmed by 3 bases and 0 bases, with 9 bases remaining between them.